The clone carrying this T cell receptor beta chain occurred once. Its matching antigen is unknown. The record originates from a study of T cells in Graves' hyperthyroidism and ophthalmopathy. Under 3 months was the duration of disease in ophthalmopathy patients, who also had a Clinical Activity Score of at least 3 and a NOSPECS grade of at least 4. Diagnosing involved the use of clinical symptoms, serum thyroxine and TRAb, thyroid ultrasound and orbital computed tomography. Whole-study findings and limits: A 13 V-J signature model discriminated ophthalmopathy versus stable hyperthyroidism.

Using RNA transcripts as the source, TCR beta CDR3 regions were amplified. TCR CDR3 underwent first-round RT-PCR with the HTBI primer set. A single record per CDR3 protein comes from TCRdb applying MiXCR to the multiplex PCR reads. The repertoire holds about 520,000 distinct CDR3 sequences, with 24% as singletons. The length of the CDR3 is 15 residues. Germline values: CDR1 MNHNS, CDR2 SASEGT. V was clipped by 6 bases and J by 3 bases; unmatched bases: 6. This chain uses TRBV6-1 with TRBJ1-1, with 11 bases lining up with TRBD1. The receptor was isolated from a woman aged 25 to 45 with Graves' ophthalmopathy. The sample consisted of blood. In DNA form, the CDR3 reads TGTGCCAGCAGAAGAGGACAGGGGGCGGACACTGAAGCTTTCTTT. It codes for CASRRGQGADTEAFF.